This T cell receptor (beta chain) stems from a study of T-cell memory formation after mild COVID-19. Study background: For the most part, TCR clusters were specific to one donor.

Trimming stripped 0 bases from V and 1 base from J, with 9 bases between. CDR1 and CDR2 from the germline V gene are MGHRA and YSYEKL. The CDR3 runs to 15 residues. This clonotype turned up a few times. Via MiXCR, TCRdb re-called the 5' RACE reads, giving one row per CDR3 protein. Of 400,000 to 500,000 distinct CDR3 sequences listed, roughly 24% were seen once; the top ten hold 8.8%. The receptor's source is an adult woman who had mild COVID-19 (a few samples of this study predate the infection). Cell type and time point are not known. The rearrangement links TRBV4-1 to TRBJ1-2; D is undetermined. The specimen was PBMCs or a T cell subset sorted from them (not recorded which). The DNA of the CDR3 is TGCGCCAGCAGCCAAGATACCCAGATTAACTATGGCTACACCTTC. This codes for CASSQDTQINYGYTF.